This T cell receptor beta chain comes out of a study of CD8 T cells in ankylosing spondylitis. Findings of the study overall: Seemingly characteristic of ankylosing spondylitis blood was a TCR beta motif consisting of several highly homologous variants.

This clonotype was detected a few times. What it recognizes is unknown. Quantitative 5'-RACE with molecular barcodes produced the TCR beta libraries. TCRdb ran MiXCR on the 5' RACE reads and lists one entry per CDR3 protein. The sample has about 220,000 distinct CDR3 sequences; about 10% are singletons. The CDR3 length is 19 residues. CDR1 and CDR2 from the germline V gene are SGHVS and FQNEAQ. V shed 1 base, J shed 2 bases, and the junction held 15 bases outside the gene matches. The chain employs TRBV7-8 and TRBJ2-7; 9 bases match TRBD2. Input material: blood, either unsorted or a sorted T cell fraction (not recorded which). This sequence originates from a male donor with ankylosing spondylitis or in good health (not recorded which). The CDR3 sequence is CASSLVSLGLERGAYEQYF. CDR3 in DNA: TGTGCCAGCAGCTTAGTCTCCCTAGGTTTGGAGCGGGGGGCCTACGAGCAGTACTTC.